This T cell receptor (beta chain) comes out of a study of spatial heterogeneity in lung cancer. This clonotype came up many times. The V end was cut by 1 base, the J end by 9 bases, with 10 bases between. This CDR3 comprises 11 residues. The germline gives CDR1 DFQATT, CDR2 SNEGSKA (reference sequence). TCRdb itself ran the 5' RACE reads through MiXCR, one entry per CDR3 protein. The sample records around 26,000 distinct CDR3 sequences, 5.5% to 8.5% being singletons. Noted time point: sample taken at primary tumor resection. TCRs were sequenced from unsorted whole RNA of tumor, nontumor lung or PBMC. The sample in question was PBMCs, obtained at surgery. This rearrangement joins TRBV20-1 to TRBJ2-7; a weak D match, TRBD2 (6 bases). The sequence came from a male donor with early-stage non-small cell lung cancer. The CDR3: CSARGGAGQYV. The DNA for the CDR3 is TGCAGTGCTAGAGGAGGAGCGGGGCAGTACGTC.